The clone carrying this TCR beta chain was seen ten or more times. The PCR ran on 60 Vbeta and 13 Jbeta primers. Sequencing was performed with immunoSEQ multiplex PCR; in TCRdb, only in-frame clones are kept and a portion is missing. Among more than 95,000 clones listed, 65% to 80% were seen once. This entry comes from a study of cytomegalovirus exposure and HLA in healthy donors. Healthy bone marrow donors supplied every sample. V lost 5 bases and J 5 bases, leaving 12 bases between the germline ends. The CDR3 is 13 amino acids. From germline, CDR1 is SEHNR and CDR2 FQNEAQ (reference sequence). Material for sequencing was PBMCs. The chain links TRBV7-9 to TRBJ1-2; TRBD1 might be the D (6 bases). This clonotype originated in a female donor in good health and CMV-seropositive. CDR3 protein: CASSVDRVYGYTF. The DNA for the CDR3 is TGTGCCAGCAGCGTGGACAGAGTATATGGCTACACCTTC.